This TCR beta chain stems from a study of T cell responses to AZD1222 COVID-19 vaccine (dated by TCRdb to the early 2020s). With regard to the full study: TCR sequencing was performed for 230 to 250 trial participants, of whom around 210 were given two doses of AZD1222 and around 25 were given two doses of MenACWY control vaccine. Enrollment into the trials was organized by age into subgroups of 18-55, 56-69 and 70-plus years, and those subgroups contained roughly 160, 29 and 62 TCR-sequenced participants, respectively.

Study-wide conclusions, independent of this receptor: Conclusions about previously exposed vaccinees were limited because only a handful of AZD1222 recipients were SARS-CoV-2 seropositive at baseline. Epitopes outside the regions mutated in the B.1.351 and B.1.1.7 variants were reportedly recognized by nearly half of the unique spike-specific TCRs. After two AZD1222 doses, spike-specific TCR breadth and depth were significantly higher than at day 0 and than in MenACWY recipients. No day 14 peak-response samples were available, so repertoires were characterized only after the peak T cell response. In the small 56-69-year group, the increase in depth fell short of significance, most likely because of low power. Participants were mostly white British and included more females than males, and it was suggested by the authors that clonal diversity may have been underestimated. The whole spike protein was spanned by vaccine-associated CD4 TCRs, and dominant responses were seen in regions 160-218 and 743-854.

The sample's time point, from its label and the paper: about 28 days (+/-7) after the second vaccine dose. Because spike-specific TCR depth and breadth did not differ between the two schedules, AZD1222 recipients who got a second dose at roughly 4 weeks were pooled with those who got a second dose at roughly 12 weeks. Samples from vaccinated people were obtained from the UK trials COV001 and COV002, which included a single-blind randomized controlled phase 2/3 trial of AZD1222 (ChAdOx1 nCoV-19) in healthy adults. For TCRbeta chain sequencing, PBMC samples were collected from trial participants at day 0 and at day 28 after the second dose. As for this clone: It lacks a known antigen. Per-nucleotide qualities are absent, and no much larger clonotype sits a single base away.

The CDR3 regions of human TCRbeta chains were subjected to immunosequencing. Turning to the authors' computational methods: Repertoire TCRs were matched against a reference library of SARS-CoV-2-specific TCRs generated with the MIRA antigen-specificity platform. Breadth was defined as the fraction of unique TCRs that were SARS-CoV-2-associated. Depth was defined as the fraction of total T cells that were SARS-CoV-2-associated. Using the MIRA data, every spike-specific TCR was mapped to the spike region that the TCR reacted to and assigned to either a CD4 or a CD8 class. Log10-transformed breadth and depth values were compared by one-way ANOVA with Sidak's multiple comparisons tests. The clones in this table, taken by TCRdb from immuneACCESS, are in-frame only. Not every clone is retained; where verified, under half of the shortfall comes from an unresolved V gene, and the cause of the rest is unknown. V and J calls and clone size are given by that table; D and trimming were obtained from the DNA. Counted in this sample were more than 100,000 clones; about nine tenths of them appeared once. The ten largest clones take up 2.5% to 3% of the sample.

The input for sequencing was peripheral blood, taken 28 days after the second AZD1222 dose. The TCR was taken from an adult who received the AZD1222 COVID-19 vaccine.

Here is the DNA: TGTGCCAGCAGTGTTGAGCTCTATGGCTACACCTTC. It specifies CASSVELYGYTF. The rearrangement combines TRBV2 with TRBJ1-2, with no confidently assigned D gene. The germline V gene encodes CDR1 SNHLY and CDR2 FYNNEI. From the cysteine through the phenylalanine, the CDR3 covers 12 amino acids. This entry keeps only the CDR3 DNA: 36 bases, framed from base 1. V drops 4 bases and J drops 4 bases, leaving 7 bases in between.